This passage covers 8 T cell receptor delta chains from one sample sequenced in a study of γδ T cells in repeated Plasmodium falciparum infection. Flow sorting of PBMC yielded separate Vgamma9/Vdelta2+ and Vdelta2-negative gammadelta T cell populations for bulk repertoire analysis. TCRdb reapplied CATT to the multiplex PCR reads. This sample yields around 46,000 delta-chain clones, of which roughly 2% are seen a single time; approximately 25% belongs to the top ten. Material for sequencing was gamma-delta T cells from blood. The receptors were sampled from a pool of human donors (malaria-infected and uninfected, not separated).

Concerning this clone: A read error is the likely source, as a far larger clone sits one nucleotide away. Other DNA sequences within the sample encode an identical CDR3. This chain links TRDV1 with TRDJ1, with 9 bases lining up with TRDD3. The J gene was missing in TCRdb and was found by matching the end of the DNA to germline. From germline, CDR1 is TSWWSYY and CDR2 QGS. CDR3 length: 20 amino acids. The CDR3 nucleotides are TGTGCCCTTGGGGAACTAGGTTCAATACTGGGGGAAATAGATACCGATAAACTCATCTTT. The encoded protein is CALGELGSILGEIDTDKLIF.

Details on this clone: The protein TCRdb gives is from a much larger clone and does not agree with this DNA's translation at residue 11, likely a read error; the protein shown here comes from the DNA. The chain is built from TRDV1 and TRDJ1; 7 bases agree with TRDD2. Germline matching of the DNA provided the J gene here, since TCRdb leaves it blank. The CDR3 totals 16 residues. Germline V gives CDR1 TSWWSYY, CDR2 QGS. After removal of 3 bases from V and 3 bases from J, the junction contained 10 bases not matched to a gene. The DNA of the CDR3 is TGTGCTCTTGGGGACCCCTATTCCTACCGGGCCGATAAACTCATCTTT. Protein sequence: CALGDPYSYRADKLIF.

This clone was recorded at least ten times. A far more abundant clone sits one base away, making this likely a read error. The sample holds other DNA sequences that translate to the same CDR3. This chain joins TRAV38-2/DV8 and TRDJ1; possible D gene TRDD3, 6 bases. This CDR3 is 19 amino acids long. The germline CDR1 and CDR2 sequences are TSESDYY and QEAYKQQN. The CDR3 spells CAYRSQTWGLLPYTDKLIF. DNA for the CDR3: TGTGCTTATAGGAGCCAAACCTGGGGACTGCTACCGTACACTGATAAACTCATCTTT.

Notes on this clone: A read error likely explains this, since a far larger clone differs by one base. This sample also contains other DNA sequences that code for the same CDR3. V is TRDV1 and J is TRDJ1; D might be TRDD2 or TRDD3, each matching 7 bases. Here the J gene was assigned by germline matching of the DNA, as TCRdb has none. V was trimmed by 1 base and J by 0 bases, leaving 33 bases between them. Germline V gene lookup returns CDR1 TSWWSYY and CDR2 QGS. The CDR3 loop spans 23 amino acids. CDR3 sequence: CALGEPPYAFLRWGGDHTDKLIF. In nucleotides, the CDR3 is TGTGCTCTTGGGGAACCACCCTACGCCTTCCTGCGCTGGGGGGGTGACCACACCGATAAACTCATCTTT.

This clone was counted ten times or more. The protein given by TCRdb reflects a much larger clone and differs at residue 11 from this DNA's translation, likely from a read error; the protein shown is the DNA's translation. CDR3 DNA: TGTGCCTTCGCAGACCTTCCCACCTCGTACCACCCTTACACCGATAAACTCATCTTT. This gives the protein CAFADLPTSYHPYTDKLIF. The gene calls are TRDV3 and TRDJ1; tentative D call: TRDD2 (6 bases). V was clipped by 3 bases and J by 0 bases, with 29 bases between them. CDR1 is TVYSNPD and CDR2 is GDNSRS in the germline V gene (reference sequence). The CDR3 runs to 19 residues. Combining the CDR3 with reference TRDV3 and TRDJ1 gives the whole variable domain CDKVTQSSPDQTVASGSEVVLLCTYDTVYSNPDLFWYRIRPDYSFQFVFYGDNSRSEGADFTQGRFSVKHILTQKAFHLVISPVRTEDSATYYCAFADLPTSYHPYTDKLIFGKGTRVTVEP.

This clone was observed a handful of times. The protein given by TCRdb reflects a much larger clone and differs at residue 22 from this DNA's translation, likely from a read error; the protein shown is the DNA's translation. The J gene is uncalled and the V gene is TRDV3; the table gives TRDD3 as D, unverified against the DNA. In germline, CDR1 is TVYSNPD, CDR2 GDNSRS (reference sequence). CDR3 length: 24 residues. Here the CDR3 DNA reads TGTGCCTCCAGAAACCCCCTTTCCTACCCCACCCCTTACTGGGGGATCTTTTTGACAGCACAACCCTTCTTT. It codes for CASRNPLSYPTPYWGIFLTAQPFF.

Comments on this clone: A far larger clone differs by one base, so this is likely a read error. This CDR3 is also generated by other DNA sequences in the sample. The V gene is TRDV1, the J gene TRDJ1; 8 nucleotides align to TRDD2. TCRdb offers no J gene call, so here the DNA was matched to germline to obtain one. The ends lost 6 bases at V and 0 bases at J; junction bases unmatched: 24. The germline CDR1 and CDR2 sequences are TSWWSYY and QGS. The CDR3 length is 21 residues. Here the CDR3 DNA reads TGTGCTCTTGGCTTCCTACCCCTGTCGTATTGGGGGCTCCGGTACACCGATAAACTCATCTTT. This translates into CALGFLPLSYWGLRYTDKLIF.

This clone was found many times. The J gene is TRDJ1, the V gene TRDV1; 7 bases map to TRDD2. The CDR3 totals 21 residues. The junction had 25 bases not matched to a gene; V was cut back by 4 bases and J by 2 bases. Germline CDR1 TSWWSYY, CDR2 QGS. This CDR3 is CALGGFSYPYWNPQATDKLIF. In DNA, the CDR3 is TGTGCTCTTGGGGGGTTTTCCTACCCGTACTGGAACCCCCAGGCAACCGATAAACTCATCTTT.